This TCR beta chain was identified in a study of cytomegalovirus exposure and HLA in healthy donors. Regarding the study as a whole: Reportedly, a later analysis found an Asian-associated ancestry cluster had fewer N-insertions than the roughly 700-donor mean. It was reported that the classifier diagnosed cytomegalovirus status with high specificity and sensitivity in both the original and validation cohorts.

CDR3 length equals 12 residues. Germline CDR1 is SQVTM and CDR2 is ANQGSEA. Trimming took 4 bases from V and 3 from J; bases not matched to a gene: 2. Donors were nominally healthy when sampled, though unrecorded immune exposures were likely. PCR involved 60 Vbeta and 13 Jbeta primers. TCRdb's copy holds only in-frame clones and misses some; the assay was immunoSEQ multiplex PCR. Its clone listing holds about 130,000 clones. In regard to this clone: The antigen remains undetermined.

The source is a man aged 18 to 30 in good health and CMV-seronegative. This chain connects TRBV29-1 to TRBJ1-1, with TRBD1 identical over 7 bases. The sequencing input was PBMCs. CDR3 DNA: TGCAGCGTTGCGGGACAGTACACTGAAGCTTTCTTT. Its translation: CSVAGQYTEAFF.